The TCR beta chain under discussion was sequenced for a study of vaccination and CD4 T cells after COVID-19. Scientists ran DNA taken from cultured CD4+ T cells through the Oncomine TCR Beta short-read assay for sequencing. Cultured CD4+ T cells yielded the extracted genomic DNA. One entry per CDR3 protein, called by TCRdb with MiXCR from the PCR reads. The repertoire holds about 9,500 distinct CDR3 sequences, with around 50% as singletons. The sample's treatment: roughly 11-day PBMC culture with coronavirus spike peptide pools or control peptides (ViraFEST assay). It was before the COVID-19 pandemic (2011-2018) that the unexposed donor's CD4+ T cells were collected. Germline V gene lookup returns CDR1 LGHNA and CDR2 YNFKEQ. The CDR3 covers 15 residues. Trimming stripped 4 bases from V and 5 bases from J, with 18 bases between. About this clonotype itself: Its antigen is unidentified.

The chain joins TRBV4-2 to TRBJ2-7; D is ambiguous. Sequenced material: CD4+ T cells from blood, cultured in vitro. The receptor was isolated from a human donor in good health. The CDR3 sequence: CASSPQGFGLDEQYF. Written as DNA, the CDR3 is TGTGCCAGCAGCCCTCAAGGGTTTGGGTTGGACGAGCAGTACTTC.